This T cell receptor beta chain came from a study of blood T cell repertoires in COVID-19. At the level of the study: The origin of the acute and convalescent COVID-19 samples was the United States, Italy and Spain. T cells, B-cell-depleted T cells, or PBMCs supplied cDNA or gDNA.

Germline-derived CDR1 and CDR2 are SQVTM and ANQGSEA. CDR3 length: 14 amino acids. The ends lost 5 bases at V and 5 bases at J; junction bases unmatched: 8. As originally analysed: It was from reference gene primer amplification that nucleated cell counts were estimated. The protocol was immunoSEQ multiplex PCR, while the TCRdb copy is restricted to in-frame clones and leaves out a portion. Clone size and the V and J calls come from that table; the DNA yielded D and trimming. This sample carries 250,000 to 350,000 clones, approximately 90% of them seen once, and the ten largest clones take about 0.8%.

This sequence originates from a man under 40 with acute or convalescent COVID-19. Sequences were obtained from peripheral blood. The rearrangement joins TRBV29-1 to TRBJ2-2; the match to TRBD2 covers 7 bases. CDR3 DNA: TGCAGCGTTTGGGGAGGGCAGCTGACCGGGGAGCTGTTTTTT. Translated, it gives CSVWGGQLTGELFF.